A selection of T cell receptor beta chains follows, all from one sample in a study of shared clonotypes between healthy human individuals. Some clones are missing from TCRdb's copy, which holds only in-frame ones; the method was immunoSEQ multiplex PCR. This repertoire shows hundreds of thousands of clones, 74% found once; its top ten account for around 1.6%. Material for sequencing was memory CD4+ T cells sorted from blood. The receptors derive from a woman under 40 in good health. Both conserved end residues are trimmed from each CDR3. The D gene is left open where the match is weak. Part of the rows lack a size; the others show once, few, many or a class for expanded clones.

d_gene: NA
abundance: NA
v_gene: TRBV7-9
j_gene: TRBJ2-1
CDR3aa: ASSFRDRLNEQF

d_gene: NA
abundance: NA
v_gene: TRBV25-1
j_gene: TRBJ2-5
CDR3aa: ASKKGGLETQY

d_gene: TRBD1
abundance: NA
v_gene: TRBV19
j_gene: TRBJ1-5
CDR3aa: ASRHPGQGNQPQH

d_gene: TRBD2
abundance: NA
v_gene: TRBV18
j_gene: TRBJ2-3
CDR3aa: ASRRLAVTDTQY

d_gene: TRBD1
abundance: once
v_gene: TRBV25-1
j_gene: TRBJ2-7
CDR3aa: ASSEPGTGVYEQY

d_gene: TRBD2
abundance: NA
v_gene: TRBV5-6
j_gene: TRBJ2-1
CDR3aa: ASSPGLANEQF

d_gene: TRBD1
abundance: NA
v_gene: TRBV19
j_gene: TRBJ1-5
CDR3aa: ASSIAISGTGPKPQH

d_gene: NA
abundance: NA
v_gene: TRBV29-1
j_gene: TRBJ2-5
CDR3aa: SVGDSGQETQY

d_gene: NA
abundance: once
v_gene: TRBV19
j_gene: TRBJ1-2
CDR3aa: ASSEFKGLPPNYGYT

d_gene: NA
abundance: NA
v_gene: TRBV5-1
j_gene: TRBJ2-2
CDR3aa: ASSPQGTGELF

d_gene: TRBD2
abundance: NA
v_gene: TRBV5-6
j_gene: TRBJ2-3
CDR3aa: ASSTYLAGSSDTQY

d_gene: TRBD2
abundance: NA
v_gene: TRBV10-3
j_gene: TRBJ2-3
CDR3aa: AISVGASGPSTDTQY

d_gene: NA
abundance: NA
v_gene: TRBV2
j_gene: TRBJ2-7
CDR3aa: ASTGDGVYEQY

d_gene: NA
abundance: NA
v_gene: TRBV10-3
j_gene: TRBJ2-2
CDR3aa: AISELNTGELF

d_gene: NA
abundance: NA
v_gene: TRBV7-6
j_gene: TRBJ1-4
CDR3aa: ASSPAGVNEKLF

d_gene: TRBD2
abundance: NA
v_gene: TRBV15
j_gene: TRBJ2-1
CDR3aa: ATSRGTSGRGNEQF

d_gene: TRBD1
abundance: NA
v_gene: TRBV10-1
j_gene: TRBJ1-1
CDR3aa: ASSESGRGQAF

d_gene: NA
abundance: NA
v_gene: TRBV19
j_gene: TRBJ1-1
CDR3aa: ASSAGQSTEAF

d_gene: TRBD2
abundance: NA
v_gene: TRBV19
j_gene: TRBJ2-7
CDR3aa: ASSKLGTSLVAEQY

d_gene: NA
abundance: few
v_gene: TRBV21-1
j_gene: TRBJ1-5
CDR3aa: ASSKGTSRSQVGNQPQH

d_gene: TRBD1
abundance: once
v_gene: TRBV28
j_gene: TRBJ1-2
CDR3aa: ASRRQGGYGYT

d_gene: NA
abundance: NA
v_gene: TRBV5-1
j_gene: TRBJ1-1
CDR3aa: ASSLYGDEAF

d_gene: NA
abundance: NA
v_gene: TRBV2
j_gene: TRBJ2-3
CDR3aa: AARRGPAGTDTQY

d_gene: NA
abundance: NA
v_gene: TRBV18
j_gene: TRBJ2-2
CDR3aa: ASSLKDTGELF

d_gene: TRBD1
abundance: NA
v_gene: TRBV4-1
j_gene: TRBJ1-1
CDR3aa: ASSQDPGQGRSEAF

d_gene: NA
abundance: NA
v_gene: TRBV6-6
j_gene: TRBJ1-1
CDR3aa: ASSYQMNTEAF

d_gene: TRBD2
abundance: NA
v_gene: TRBV27
j_gene: TRBJ2-1
CDR3aa: ASTSTSGRVSVNEQF

d_gene: NA
abundance: NA
v_gene: TRBV25-1
j_gene: TRBJ2-1
CDR3aa: ASSEPTHSPYNEQF

d_gene: NA
abundance: NA
v_gene: TRBV19
j_gene: TRBJ1-5
CDR3aa: ASSIRESNQPQH